The following is a TCR beta chain sequence with its context. The data stem from a study of blood T cells in healthy people across ages. Study as a whole: When template switching was applied, about one barcoded beta molecule was captured per two T cells.

A second 7 to 11 cycle PCR used barcoded and J-beta primers. TCRdb reanalysed the 5' RACE reads using MiXCR and keeps one entry per CDR3 protein. The table has approximately 760,000 distinct CDR3 sequences, approximately 25% seen once. The germline CDR1 and CDR2 sequences are MDHEN and SYDVKM. Trimming took off 2 bases at V and 4 bases at J, with 12 bases between the two ends. CDR3 size: 15 residues. The same data also contributed to another study, on T cells of mothers and their children. That source adds: Related mother-child pairs showed slightly, non-significantly higher overlap than unrelated pairs.

The sequence was collected from a boy aged 5-17 years in good health. V and J are TRBV28 and TRBJ1-3; no clear D. The sequencing input was blood. The CDR3 nucleotides are TGTGCCAGCAGTTTAGAGCCCGGTGTGGGAAACACCATATATTTT. Amino acids: CASSLEPGVGNTIYF.